This T cell receptor (beta chain) was recovered during a study of PD-L1 blockade in urothelial cancer. Study in general: At 3 weeks after treatment start (second dose) and again at 6 weeks, blood was analyzed. Researchers found blood samples held a median of 141,255 T cells.

Each patient supplied 1 to 8 pretreatment and on-treatment samples. Libraries were prepared by immunoSEQ multiplex PCR; TCRdb keeps only in-frame clonotypes and omits some of them. This table has tens of thousands of clones, roughly 87% appearing once. The material sequenced was PBMCs, taken around atezolizumab (anti-PD-L1) treatment. The sequence derives from a woman in her 70s with urothelial cancer.

The CDR3 reads CASSPGGRGAYEQYF. Here the CDR3 DNA reads TGTGCCAGCTCACCGGGGGGGCGCGGGGCCTACGAGCAGTACTTC. The genes are TRBV18 and TRBJ2-7, with TRBD2 as a possible D gene (7 bases). Germline CDR1 and CDR2: KGHSH and LQKENI. This CDR3 region has 15 residues. Deletions cut 3 bases from V and 2 bases from J, with 14 bases between.